The 24 T cell receptor beta chains below all came from one sample that was sequenced in a study of T cells in tuberculosis. Clones were read by immunoSEQ multiplex PCR, and TCRdb kept only the in-frame ones, dropping some. The data contain 44,000 or so clones, about 96% of them singletons. The source material was PBMCs. These receptor sequences come from a donor aged 5 to 30 with latent tuberculosis or without tuberculosis infection.

The chain carries TRBV7-2 and TRBJ2-3; D unresolved. Germline CDR1 is SGHTA and CDR2 is FQGNSA. The V and J ends lost 5 bases and 3 bases respectively, with 6 bases between them. The CDR3 is made up of 12 amino acids. CDR3 region: CASSLWTDTQYF. The CDR3 DNA reads TGTGCCAGCAGCCTATGGACAGATACGCAGTATTTT.

The chain joins TRBV27 to TRBJ2-6, with 10 positions matching TRBD1. The CDR3 consists of 18 residues. V was clipped by 3 bases and J by 0 bases; unmatched bases: 5. Germline V lookup: CDR1 MNHEY, CDR2 SMNVEV (reference sequence). CDR3 amino acids: CASSLSGTGVSGANVLTF. The DNA of the CDR3 is TGTGCCAGCAGTTTGTCCGGGACAGGGGTCTCTGGGGCCAACGTCCTGACTTTC.

In nucleotides, the CDR3 is TGTGCCAGCAGTTTTGGGCCGCTTGGCTCCTACAATGAGCAGTTCTTC. Protein sequence: CASSFGPLGSYNEQFF. The gene calls are TRBV27 and TRBJ2-1, with D unresolved. Germline-derived CDR1 and CDR2 are MNHEY and SMNVEV (reference sequence). The CDR3 is 16 amino acids. Trimming pared 3 bases from V and 0 bases from J, leaving 12 bases between.

The rearrangement joins TRBV19 to TRBJ1-4, with TRBD1 as a possible D gene (5 bases). Trimming cost V 8 bases and J 4 bases, with 11 bases left between them. The CDR3 loop spans 13 amino acids. CDR1 LNHDA and CDR2 SQIVND come from the germline V gene (reference sequence). The CDR3 loop is CASVEGINEKLFF. In nucleotides, the CDR3 is TGTGCCAGTGTGGAGGGGATTAATGAAAAACTGTTTTTT.

The chain couples TRBV29-1 to TRBJ1-3; 8 nucleotides line up with TRBD1. The V gene's germline CDR1 is SQVTM and CDR2 ANQGSEA. V lost 4 bases, J lost 0 bases, and 11 bases stayed unmatched. The length of the CDR3 is 17 residues. The CDR3 reads CSVATGTGTFSGNTIYF. The CDR3 bases are TGCAGCGTTGCGACAGGGACAGGTACTTTCTCTGGAAACACCATATATTTT. The full variable domain, completed using reference TRBV29-1 and TRBJ1-3, is SAVISQKPSRDICQRGTSLTIQCQVDSQVTMMFWYRQQPGQSLTLIATANQGSEATYESGFVIDKFPISRPNLTFSTLTVSNMSPEDSSIYLCSVATGTGTFSGNTIYFGEGSWLTVV.

The chain recombines TRBV6-1 with TRBJ1-2; TRBD1 matches at 9 bases. Germline CDR1 and CDR2: MNHNS and SASEGT. J was trimmed by 3 bases and V by 8 bases; bases with no gene match: 10. This CDR3 comprises 15 residues. DNA for the CDR3: TGTGCCAGCGTGGCCAGGGACAGGGCTGACTATGGCTACACCTTC. Translated: CASVARDRADYGYTF.

The chain carries TRBV19 and TRBJ1-1; a possible D gene is TRBD1 (5 bases). The V end was cut by 5 bases, the J end by 0 bases, with 13 bases between. This CDR3 region has 15 residues. Germline CDR1 reads LNHDA; CDR2 reads SQIVND (reference sequence). The CDR3 DNA follows: TGTGCCAGTAGTTCCCTTCTACAGGTGAACACTGAAGCTTTCTTT. Protein product: CASSSLLQVNTEAFF. Complete variable domain (other parts from reference TRBV19 and TRBJ1-1): DGGITQSPKYLFRKEGQNVTLSCEQNLNHDAMYWYRQDPGQGLRLIYYSQIVNDFQKGDIAEGYSVSREKKESFPLTVTSAQKNPTAFYLCASSSLLQVNTEAFFGQGTRLTVV.

The chain employs TRBV18 and TRBJ2-2, with 10 bases that match TRBD1. V lost 0 bases, J lost 7 bases, and 8 bases stayed unmatched. Germline lookup yields CDR1 KGHSH and CDR2 LQKENI. The CDR3 loop spans 17 amino acids. Here the CDR3 reads CASSPPTTGGAVGELFF. For the CDR3, the DNA is TGTGCCAGCTCACCACCGACGACAGGGGGCGCGGTCGGGGAGCTGTTTTTT.

The V and J genes are TRBV2 and TRBJ1-3, with no clear D. Germline-derived CDR1 and CDR2 are SNHLY and FYNNEI. The length of the CDR3 is 15 residues. Trimming cost V 6 bases and J 0 bases, with 12 bases left between them. CDR3 protein: CASSLVGYSGNTIYF. The CDR3 nucleotides are TGTGCCAGCAGCCTCGTCGGGTACTCTGGAAACACCATATATTTT. Drawing the rest from reference TRBV2 and TRBJ1-3, the complete variable domain is EPEVTQTPSHQVTQMGQEVILRCVPISNHLYFYWYRQILGQKVEFLVSFYNNEISEKSEIFDDQFSVERPDGSNFTLKIRSTKLEDSAMYFCASSLVGYSGNTIYFGEGSWLTVV.

The chain recombines TRBV18 with TRBJ2-2; unclear D gene. Trimming shortened V by 2 bases and J by 5 bases, and 18 bases separated the two germline ends. CDR1 is KGHSH and CDR2 is LQKENI in the germline V gene. The CDR3 is made up of 17 amino acids. CDR3 loop: CASSPIIVFGKTGELFF. The CDR3 DNA sequence: TGTGCCAGCTCACCAATAATCGTCTTCGGTAAAACCGGGGAGCTGTTTTTT.

The V call is TRBV6-1, the J call TRBJ2-7; D not resolved. The CDR3 spans 17 residues. The germline V and J ends were trimmed by 2 bases and 0 bases, with 17 bases remaining between them. Germline CDR1 and CDR2: MNHNS and SASEGT. The CDR3 is CASSERHRYASSYEQYF. CDR3 sequence (DNA): TGTGCCAGCAGTGAAAGACACCGATACGCCAGCTCCTACGAGCAGTACTTC.

This rearrangement joins TRBV4-1 to TRBJ1-1; D unresolved. This CDR3 comprises 18 residues. Germline lookup yields CDR1 MGHRA and CDR2 YSYEKL. V lost 1 base and J lost 5, with 23 bases in between. This CDR3 is CASSQARGGNIAWTEAFF. CDR3 bases: TGCGCCAGCAGCCAAGCGCGGGGAGGGAACATCGCCTGGACTGAAGCTTTCTTT.

This chain connects TRBV5-1 to TRBJ1-4; 8 bases fit TRBD1. This CDR3 comprises 14 residues. The V gene end was trimmed by 7 bases and the J gene end by 2 bases; junction bases not matched to a gene: 4. The germline V gene encodes CDR1 SGHRS and CDR2 YFSETQ. Here the CDR3 reads CASGRGPTNEKLFF. The CDR3 bases are TGCGCCAGCGGCAGGGGGCCGACTAATGAAAAACTGTTTTTT.

The genes are TRBV19 and TRBJ1-1; D possibly corresponds to TRBD1 (6 bases). V lost 5 bases to trimming and J lost 4 bases, with 8 bases between them. Germline V gene data show CDR1 as LNHDA and CDR2 as SQIVND (reference sequence). The CDR3 loop spans 12 amino acids. CDR3 in amino acids: CASSGGFTEAFF. The CDR3 DNA reads as TGTGCCAGTAGTGGGGGCTTCACTGAAGCTTTCTTT.

The CDR3 region has the DNA TGTGCCTGGCAGGAACAAGAGACCCAGTACTTC. Protein product: CAWQEQETQYF. The chain recombines TRBV30 with TRBJ2-5; D not resolved. The CDR3 spans 11 residues. Germline V CDR1 and CDR2: GTSNPN, SVGIG (reference sequence). V was shortened by 5 bases and J by 2 bases, with 6 bases between the two germline ends.

This chain connects TRBV10-3 to TRBJ1-5; 9 nucleotides line up with TRBD1. V was clipped by 6 bases and J by 7 bases; unmatched bases: 10. The CDR3 is 15 amino acids. Germline V lookup: CDR1 ENHRY, CDR2 SYGVKD. The DNA for the CDR3 is TGTGCCATCAGCGCCCTAGGGACAGGGATACAGCCCCAGCATTTT. This codes for CAISALGTGIQPQHF.

The V call is TRBV4-2, the J call TRBJ2-1, with TRBD2 identical over 7 bases. CDR1 is LGHNA and CDR2 is YNFKEQ in the germline V gene. This CDR3 is built from 17 residues. V lost 2 bases and J lost 8; bases outside the gene matches: 15. The CDR3 DNA is TGTGCCAGCAGCCAACACCCCCTAGCGGAGGGAACTTATGAGCAGTTCTTC. Amino acid sequence: CASSQHPLAEGTYEQFF.

The rearrangement uses TRBV19 and TRBJ1-6; 7 bases align to TRBD1. Germline CDR1 LNHDA, CDR2 SQIVND (reference sequence). The CDR3 totals 16 residues. The V and J ends lost 7 bases and 10 bases, in that order; junction bases with no gene match: 16. Here the CDR3 reads CASTQNPQGRRSPLHF. The CDR3 nucleotides are TGTGCCAGTACTCAAAATCCACAGGGGAGACGATCACCCCTCCACTTT.

The chain links TRBV9 to TRBJ2-3; perhaps TRBD1 as D (6 bases). Germline CDR1 SGDLS, CDR2 YYNGEE. This CDR3 region has 16 residues. Trimming removed 2 bases at V and 0 bases at J, with 13 bases between. CDR3: CASSVGQATSTDTQYF. Written as DNA, the CDR3 is TGTGCCAGCAGCGTGGGACAAGCCACCAGCACAGATACGCAGTATTTT.

The CDR3, as DNA: TGTGCCAGCAGCTTGGTGGGTAGCGGGGGGCCTGAGCAGTTCTTC. Its protein product is CASSLVGSGGPEQFF. This sequence joins TRBV5-6 and TRBJ2-1; 10 bases line up with TRBD2. Germline loops: CDR1 SGHDT, CDR2 YYEEEE. Losses at the gene ends were 0 bases for V and 9 bases for J; bases not matched to a gene: 6. This CDR3 is 15 amino acids long.

The genes are TRBV7-9 and TRBJ2-3, with D possibly being TRBD2 (6 bases). The CDR3 extends over 16 amino acids. Between the trimmed V and J ends, which lost 1 base and 0 bases, there was a span of 11 bases. Germline CDR1 and CDR2: SEHNR and FQNEAQ (reference sequence). The chain's CDR3 is CASSLGPGVSTDTQYF. The CDR3, as DNA: TGTGCCAGCAGCTTAGGGCCGGGAGTCAGCACAGATACGCAGTATTTT. The full variable domain, completed using reference TRBV7-9 and TRBJ2-3, is DTGVSQNPRHKITKRGQNVTFRCDPISEHNRLYWYRQTLGQGPEFLTYFQNEAQLEKSRLLSDRFSAERPKGSFSTLEIQRTEQGDSAMYLCASSLGPGVSTDTQYFGPGTRLTVL.

This chain joins TRBV5-4 and TRBJ2-7, with TRBD1 matching 8 bases. V was clipped by 4 bases and J by 0 bases; unmatched bases: 9. The CDR3 totals 16 residues. In germline, CDR1 is SGHNT, CDR2 YYREEE (reference sequence). The CDR3 sequence is CASSKDRGASSYEQYF. The CDR3 nucleotides are TGTGCCAGCAGCAAAGACAGGGGTGCAAGCTCCTACGAGCAGTACTTC.

The chain joins TRBV30 to TRBJ1-2; 11 nucleotides line up with TRBD1. Per germline, CDR1 GTSNPN and CDR2 SVGIG (reference sequence). This CDR3 comprises 16 residues. The V segment lost 0 bases and the J segment 5 bases; nucleotides outside the gene matches: 8. The CDR3 nucleotides are TGTGCCTGGAGTGTACAAGGACAGGGGGCTGGTTATGGCTACACCTTC. Residues: CAWSVQGQGAGYGYTF.

The rearrangement joins TRBV6-1 to TRBJ2-7; D unresolved. The germline V gene encodes CDR1 MNHNS and CDR2 SASEGT. V shed 8 bases and J shed 2 bases, with 19 bases lying between them. The length of the CDR3 is 15 residues. Here the CDR3 DNA reads TGTGCCAGCGTTAGGAGCCCAACCGAAACCTACGAGCAGTACTTC. This translates into CASVRSPTETYEQYF.